This T cell receptor beta chain was documented in a study of T-cell reconstitution after alpha-beta-depleted transplantation in children (TCRdb year 2016). At the level of the whole study: T-cell immune reconstitution after TCRalphabeta/CD19-depleted allogeneic hematopoietic cell transplantation in children was quantitatively tracked in the study by means of TCR repertoire profiling. What the research found in general, with its limitations: In some patients, the high TCRbeta diversity seen at day 60 was put down to recipient T cells and intrathymic progenitors that had survived conditioning. Apparently early alphabetaT-cell count recovery about two months after transplant reportedly relied on only several hundred rapidly expanded clones derived from non-depleted graft cells. Over the following months the frequencies of hyperexpanded clones went down, and after one year T-cell counts and TCRbeta diversity were mostly credited to newly produced T cells.

The library was produced with PCR. Sequencer: Illumina HiSeq 2500. TCR library preparation used molecular barcoding, with unique molecular identifiers applied to normalize quantification of the TCRbeta repertoire. In TCRdb, the public reads were trimmed at Q25 with fastp and aligned with MiXCR, with productive beta chains retained. Identical CDR3 protein sequences are pooled into one entry, listed with their most common genes and DNA. This sample gives roughly 82,000 distinct CDR3 sequences in total; 11% to 15% of them show up just once. Of the sample, about 26% is held by the ten largest clones. Details on this clonotype: No cognate antigen has been identified for it. No qualities accompany the bases; no much larger clone lies one base away.

V and J are trimmed by 6 bases and 4 bases, and the gene matches miss 14 bases of the junction. Counted from cysteine to phenylalanine, this CDR3 has 16 amino acids. The sequence is cut down to CDR3 DNA, 48 bases in frame from base 1. CDR1 is given as ENHRY and CDR2 as SYGVKD, both from the germline V gene. The treatment or condition label corresponds to: allogeneic hematopoietic cell transplantation with graft depleted of TCRalphabeta T cells and CD19 B cells. Transplant recipients were children who received TCRalphabeta/CD19-depleted allogeneic hematopoietic cell grafts. This clonotype was obtained from a male patient between 2 and 15 years old who had a stem cell transplant for acute lymphoblastic leukemia, so the T cells may come from the graft donor. The sample was PBMCs, mostly from graft donor cells, taken 180 days after TCRalphabeta/CD19-depleted stem cell transplant. The rearranged chain carries TRBV10-3 and TRBJ2-7; 8 bases in between match TRBD2. The base sequence is TGTGCCATCAGGGGCGGGGGGCAGGCAGATTTTTACGAGCAGTACTTC. Its protein is CAIRGGGQADFYEQYF.